This T cell receptor (beta chain) was documented in a study of blood T cell repertoires in COVID-19. Overall study: Italy, Spain and the United States were the sources of the convalescent and acute COVID-19 samples. Sample material is recorded as cDNA or gDNA derived from T cells, B-cell-depleted T cells, or PBMCs.

As processed by the authors: Amplification of reference gene primers was used by the study to estimate nucleated cell counts. Profiling relied on immunoSEQ multiplex PCR, and the TCRdb table lists in-frame clones only, not all of them. The DNA was the basis for D and trimming; V, J and clone size are from that table. The sample records 200,000 to 250,000 clones, about 80% being singletons. Per germline, CDR1 SGHTA and CDR2 FQGTGA. The CDR3 extends over 13 amino acids. V shed 5 bases, J shed 6 bases, and the junction held 4 bases outside the gene matches. Sequenced sample: PBMCs or T cells enriched from blood (not recorded which). The V call is TRBV7-3, the J call TRBJ2-1, with 7 bases that match TRBD2. This receptor was taken from a woman aged 45-65 years who had been exposed to COVID-19. CDR3 region: CASSPPGGNEQFF. Written as DNA, the CDR3 is TGTGCCAGCAGCCCGCCGGGGGGCAATGAGCAGTTCTTC. Looking up the rest from reference TRBV7-3 and TRBJ2-1 gives the full variable domain: GAGVSQTPSNKVTEKGKYVELRCDPISGHTALYWYRQSLGQGPEFLIYFQGTGAADDSGLPNDRFFAVRPEGSVSTLKIQRTERGDSAVYLCASSPPGGNEQFFGPGTRLTVL.